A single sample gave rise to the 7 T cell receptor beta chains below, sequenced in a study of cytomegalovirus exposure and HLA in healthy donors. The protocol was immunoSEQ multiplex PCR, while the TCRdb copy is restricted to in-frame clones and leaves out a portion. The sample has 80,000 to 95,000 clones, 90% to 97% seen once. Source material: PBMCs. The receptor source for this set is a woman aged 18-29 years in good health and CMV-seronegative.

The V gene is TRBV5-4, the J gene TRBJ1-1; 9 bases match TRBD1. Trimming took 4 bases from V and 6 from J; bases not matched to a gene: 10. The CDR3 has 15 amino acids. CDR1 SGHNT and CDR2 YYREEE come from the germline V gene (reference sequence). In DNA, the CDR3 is TGTGCCAGCAGCAGCAGGGGGACAGGGAGTCCTGAAGCTTTCTTT. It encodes CASSSRGTGSPEAFF.

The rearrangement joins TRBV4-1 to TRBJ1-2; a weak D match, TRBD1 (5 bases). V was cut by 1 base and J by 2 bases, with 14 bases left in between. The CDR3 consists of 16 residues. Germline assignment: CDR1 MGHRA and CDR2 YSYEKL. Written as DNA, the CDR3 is TGCGCCAGCAGCCAAGGCGGGGTATCAGGGAACTATGGCTACACCTTC. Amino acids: CASSQGGVSGNYGYTF.

CDR3 bases: TGCGCCAGCAGCTTGGACAGTCTGGGCTACACCTTC. Translation: CASSLDSLGYTF. The rearrangement uses TRBV5-1 and TRBJ1-2, with D unresolved. V shed 0 bases and J shed 8 bases, with 8 bases lying between them. Germline V gives CDR1 SGHRS, CDR2 YFSETQ. The CDR3 sequence is 12 residues long.

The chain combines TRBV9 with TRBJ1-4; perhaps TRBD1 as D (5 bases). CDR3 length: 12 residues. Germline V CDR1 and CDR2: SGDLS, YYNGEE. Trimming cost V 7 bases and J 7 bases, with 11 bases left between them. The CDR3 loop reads CASGATPEKLFF. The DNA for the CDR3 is TGTGCCAGCGGGGCCACCCCTGAAAAACTGTTTTTT.

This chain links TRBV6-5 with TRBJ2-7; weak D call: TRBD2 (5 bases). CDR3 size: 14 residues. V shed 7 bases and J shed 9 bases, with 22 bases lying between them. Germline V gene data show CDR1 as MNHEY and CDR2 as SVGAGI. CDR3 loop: CASTTPGGAAGQYF. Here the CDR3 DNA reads TGTGCCAGCACGACCCCCGGAGGAGCTGCGGGGCAGTACTTC.

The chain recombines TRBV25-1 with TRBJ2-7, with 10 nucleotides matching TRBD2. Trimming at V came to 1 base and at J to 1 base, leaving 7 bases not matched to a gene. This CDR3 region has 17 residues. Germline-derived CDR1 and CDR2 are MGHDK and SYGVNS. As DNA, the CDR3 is TGTGCCAGCAGTGAATCTTTCCCTAGCGGGAGTTCCTACGAGCAGTACTTC. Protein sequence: CASSESFPSGSSYEQYF.

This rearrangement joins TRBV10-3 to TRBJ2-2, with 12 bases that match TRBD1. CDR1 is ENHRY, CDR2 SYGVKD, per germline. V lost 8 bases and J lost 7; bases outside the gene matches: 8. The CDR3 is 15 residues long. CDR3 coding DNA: TGTGCCATCGGGAAGGGACAGGGGGCGGACGGGGAGCTGTTTTTT. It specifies CAIGKGQGADGELFF.